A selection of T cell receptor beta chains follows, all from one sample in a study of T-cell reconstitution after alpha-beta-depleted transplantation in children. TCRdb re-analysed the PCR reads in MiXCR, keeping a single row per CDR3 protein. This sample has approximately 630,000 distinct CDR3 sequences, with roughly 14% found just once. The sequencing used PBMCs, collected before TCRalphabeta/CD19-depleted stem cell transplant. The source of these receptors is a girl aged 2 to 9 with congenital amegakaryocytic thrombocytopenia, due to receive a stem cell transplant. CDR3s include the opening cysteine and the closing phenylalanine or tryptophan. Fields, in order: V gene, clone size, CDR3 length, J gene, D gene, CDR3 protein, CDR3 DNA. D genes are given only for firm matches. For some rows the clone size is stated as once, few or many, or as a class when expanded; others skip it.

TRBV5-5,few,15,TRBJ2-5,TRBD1,CASASTGNHQETQYF,TGTGCCAGCGCCTCGACAGGGAACCATCAAGAGACCCAGTACTTC
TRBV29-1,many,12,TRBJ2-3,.,CSVARVEDTQYF,TGCAGCGTTGCCAGGGTGGAAGATACGCAGTATTTT
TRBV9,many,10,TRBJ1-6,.,CASSNSPLHF,TGTGCCAGCAGTAATTCACCCCTCCACTTT
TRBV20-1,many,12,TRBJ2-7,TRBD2,CSTSGRSYEQYF,TGCAGTACTAGCGGGAGGTCCTACGAGCAGTACTTC
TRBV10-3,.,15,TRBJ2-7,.,CAISDGSDTSYEQYF,TGTGCCATCAGTGACGGGTCGGACACCTCCTACGAGCAGTACTTC
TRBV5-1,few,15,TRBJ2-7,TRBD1,CASSLVGTGGYEQYF,TGCGCCAGCAGCTTGGTCGGGACAGGGGGCTACGAGCAGTACTTC
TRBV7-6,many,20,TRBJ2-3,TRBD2,CASSLDPSLAGDTSTDTQYF,TGTGCCAGCAGCTTAGATCCTTCACTAGCGGGAGACACTAGCACAGATACGCAGTATTTT
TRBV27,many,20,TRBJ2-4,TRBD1,CASSSLSTGAFTRGKNIQYF,TGTGCCAGCAGTTCTTTATCGACAGGGGCGTTTACTCGGGGCAAAAACATTCAGTACTTC
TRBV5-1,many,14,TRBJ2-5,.,CASSLSPGKETQYF,TGCGCCAGCAGCTTGAGTCCGGGTAAAGAGACCCAGTACTTC
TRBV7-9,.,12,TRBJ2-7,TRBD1,CASSLVDGTGHF,TGTGCCAGCAGCTTAGTAGACGGGACAGGCCACTTC
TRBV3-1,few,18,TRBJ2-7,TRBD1,CASSQVSDPGQGKDEQYF,TGTGCCAGCAGCCAAGTCTCTGATCCGGGACAGGGAAAGGACGAGCAGTACTTC
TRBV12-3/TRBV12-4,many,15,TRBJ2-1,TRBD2,CASSGTSGGDDEQFF,TGTGCCAGCAGTGGAACTAGCGGGGGGGACGATGAGCAGTTCTTC
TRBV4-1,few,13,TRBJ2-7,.,CASSQDDRYEQYF,TGCGCCAGCAGCCAAGATGACAGATACGAGCAGTACTTC
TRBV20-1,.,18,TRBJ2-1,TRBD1,CSARDLVADRGRGNEQFF,TGCAGTGCTAGAGATTTGGTAGCGGACAGGGGTCGGGGCAATGAGCAGTTCTTC
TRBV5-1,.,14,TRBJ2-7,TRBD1,CASSTGDRGSEQYF,TGCGCCAGCAGCACAGGGGACAGGGGGTCCGAGCAGTACTTC
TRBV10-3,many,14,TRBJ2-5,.,CAISESNREGTQYF,TGTGCCATCAGTGAGTCGAACAGGGAGGGGACCCAGTACTTC
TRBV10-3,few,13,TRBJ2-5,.,CAISEPRQETQYF,TGTGCCATCAGTGAGCCCAGGCAAGAGACCCAGTACTTC
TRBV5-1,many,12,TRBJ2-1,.,CASSLSSNEQFF,TGCGCCAGCAGCTTATCGTCAAATGAGCAGTTCTTC
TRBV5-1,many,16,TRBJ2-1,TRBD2,CASSLGVAGGLNEQFF,TGCGCCAGCAGCTTAGGGGTAGCGGGAGGATTGAATGAGCAGTTCTTC
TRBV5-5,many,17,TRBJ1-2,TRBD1,CASSEGPSRGRYYGYTF,TGTGCCAGCAGCGAGGGCCCCTCTAGGGGGCGCTACTATGGCTACACCTTC
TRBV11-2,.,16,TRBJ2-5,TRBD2,CASSRTQTSGQETQYF,TGTGCCAGCAGCCGAACTCAGACTAGCGGACAAGAGACCCAGTACTTC
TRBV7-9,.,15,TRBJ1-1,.,CASSSSGVSNTEAFF,TGTGCCAGCAGCTCCTCAGGGGTTTCGAACACTGAAGCTTTCTTT
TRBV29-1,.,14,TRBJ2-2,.,CSGHQGTGGGELFF,TGCAGCGGACATCAGGGGACTGGAGGCGGGGAGCTGTTTTTT
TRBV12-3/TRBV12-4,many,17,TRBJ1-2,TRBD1,CASSWVGQGGVNYGYTF,TGTGCCAGCAGTTGGGTAGGACAGGGGGGAGTTAACTATGGCTACACCTTC
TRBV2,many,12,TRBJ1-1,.,CASIVLNTEAFF,TGTGCCAGCATTGTGCTGAACACTGAAGCTTTCTTT
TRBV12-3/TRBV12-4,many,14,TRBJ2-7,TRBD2,CASSATSGSYEQYF,TGTGCCAGCAGTGCGACTAGCGGTTCCTACGAGCAGTACTTC
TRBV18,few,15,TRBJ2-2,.,CASSPRQTSDGELFF,TGTGCCAGCTCACCGCGACAGACTAGTGACGGGGAGCTGTTTTTT
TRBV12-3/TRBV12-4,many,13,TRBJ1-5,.,CASRSWGNQPQHF,TGTGCCAGCAGGTCCTGGGGCAATCAGCCCCAGCATTTT
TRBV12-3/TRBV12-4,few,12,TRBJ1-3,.,CASDRSGNTIYF,TGTGCCAGCGACCGGTCTGGAAACACCATATATTTT
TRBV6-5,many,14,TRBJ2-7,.,CASSYYARGSEQYF,TGTGCCAGCAGTTACTATGCCCGGGGATCCGAGCAGTACTTC
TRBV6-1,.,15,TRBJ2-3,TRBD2,CASCATSGITDTQYF,TGTGCCAGCTGCGCGACTAGCGGGATAACTGATACGCAGTATTTT
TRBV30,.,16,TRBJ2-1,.,CAWSQTATYLGVEQFF,TGTGCCTGGAGCCAGACAGCTACCTACCTGGGGGTTGAGCAGTTCTTC
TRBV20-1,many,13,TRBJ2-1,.,CSARRGPFYEQFF,TGCAGTGCTAGAAGAGGGCCATTTTATGAGCAGTTCTTC
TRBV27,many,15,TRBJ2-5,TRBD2,CASSLSTGGPETQYF,TGTGCCAGCAGTTTATCGACGGGAGGACCAGAGACCCAGTACTTC
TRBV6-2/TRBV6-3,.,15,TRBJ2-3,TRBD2,CASSRTSGRASTQYF,TGTGCCAGCAGTCGGACTAGCGGGAGAGCAAGTACGCAGTATTTT
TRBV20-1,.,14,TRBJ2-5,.,CSAQEWRKGETQYF,TGCAGTGCTCAGGAATGGAGGAAGGGGGAGACCCAGTACTTC
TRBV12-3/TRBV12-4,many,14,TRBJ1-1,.,CASNSLGANTEAFF,TGTGCCAGCAATTCGCTGGGCGCGAACACTGAAGCTTTCTTT
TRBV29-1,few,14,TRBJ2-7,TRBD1,CSVEGQESSYEQYF,TGCAGCGTCGAGGGACAGGAAAGCTCCTACGAGCAGTACTTC
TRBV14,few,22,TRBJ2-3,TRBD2,CASSHSTPYKYRTSGGTDTQYF,TGTGCCAGCAGCCACTCCACACCCTACAAATACCGGACTAGCGGTGGAACAGATACGCAGTATTTT
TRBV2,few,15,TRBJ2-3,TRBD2,CASRRTSGLPSTQYF,TGTGCCAGCAGGCGGACTAGCGGCCTTCCGAGTACGCAGTATTTT
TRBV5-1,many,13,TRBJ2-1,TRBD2,CASSGTSRNEQFF,TGCGCCAGCTCTGGGACTAGCCGCAATGAGCAGTTCTTC